What follows are 28 T cell receptor beta chains derived from one specimen sequenced in a study of blood T cell repertoires in COVID-19. Generated by immunoSEQ multiplex PCR, the TCRdb table keeps only in-frame clones and is missing some. The table lists around 20,000 clones, about 90% of them singletons. Sample: peripheral blood. These receptor sequences come from a human donor in a cohort sampled during active COVID-19.

The gene calls are TRBV28 and TRBJ1-3; a weak D match, TRBD1 (5 bases). This CDR3 has 16 amino acids. Trimming removed 6 bases from V and 2 bases from J, with 17 bases in between. Germline lookup yields CDR1 MDHEN and CDR2 SYDVKM. CDR3 in amino acids: CASSPFGGVAGNTIYF. The DNA for the CDR3 is TGTGCCAGCAGCCCCTTTGGGGGGGTGGCTGGAAACACCATATATTTT.

The V gene is TRBV6-5, the J gene TRBJ1-6; the match to TRBD1 covers 9 bases. Germline CDR1 and CDR2: MNHEY and SVGAGI. V lost 0 bases and J lost 10; bases outside the gene matches: 4. This CDR3 contains 15 residues. For the CDR3, the DNA is TGTGCCAGCAGTTACTCGGACAGGGGAGGATCACCCCTCCACTTT. This gives the protein CASSYSDRGGSPLHF.

The chain couples TRBV28 to TRBJ2-3; 8 bases fit TRBD2. The germline CDR1 and CDR2 sequences are MDHEN and SYDVKM. V shed 3 bases and J 6 bases; nucleotides not matched to a gene: 8. CDR3 size: 15 residues. The CDR3 loop is CASSFWRSGGDTQYF. CDR3 nucleotide sequence: TGTGCCAGCAGTTTTTGGCGGTCGGGGGGGGATACGCAGTATTTT.

This clone was observed a single time. The chain combines TRBV6-5 with TRBJ2-3; TRBD2 agrees at 9 bases. The CDR3 has 14 amino acids. The V gene end was trimmed by 6 bases and the J gene end by 6 bases; junction bases not matched to a gene: 7. Germline V CDR1 and CDR2: MNHEY, SVGAGI. The CDR3 loop reads CASSTSGRWDTQYF. Written as DNA, the CDR3 is TGTGCCAGCAGCACGAGCGGGAGGTGGGATACGCAGTATTTT.

The V call is TRBV5-6, the J call TRBJ1-2; D gene unclear. V shed 1 base and J shed 7 bases, with 11 bases lying between them. CDR1 is SGHDT and CDR2 is YYEEEE in the germline V gene. This CDR3 comprises 13 residues. The CDR3 DNA reads TGTGCCAGCAGCTTGCGCCTGGTGAGTGGCTACACCTTC. Translated, it gives CASSLRLVSGYTF.

The chain links TRBV5-1 to TRBJ1-5; D is undetermined. Germline CDR1 SGHRS, CDR2 YFSETQ. The CDR3 runs 14 residues. Trimming pared 0 bases from V and 10 bases from J, leaving 14 bases between. The CDR3 reads CASSLGAAESPQHF. CDR3 nucleotides: TGCGCCAGCAGCTTGGGCGCGGCCGAATCTCCCCAGCATTTT.

The V and J genes are TRBV2 and TRBJ2-7; 10 positions agree with TRBD1. V lost 11 bases to trimming and J lost 4 bases; unmatched junction nucleotides: 14. CDR3 size: 15 residues. Germline V lookup: CDR1 SNHLY, CDR2 FYNNEI. This chain's CDR3 is CAASGGDRGVYEQYF. In DNA form, the CDR3 reads TGTGCCGCCTCGGGTGGGGACAGGGGCGTTTACGAGCAGTACTTC.

V usage is TRBV4-1 and J usage is TRBJ2-7; perhaps TRBD2 as D (6 bases). CDR1 and CDR2 from the germline V gene are MGHRA and YSYEKL. This CDR3 region has 15 residues. Between the trimmed V and J ends, which lost 4 bases and 1 base, there was a span of 14 bases. CDR3 in amino acids: CASSRSFAGSYEQYV. CDR3 nucleotides: TGCGCCAGCAGCCGGTCCTTCGCGGGATCCTACGAGCAGTACGTC.

This chain joins TRBV7-8 and TRBJ2-1; the match to TRBD2 covers 12 bases. Germline trimming cut 5 bases from V and 4 bases from J; bases unmatched to any gene: 6. Germline CDR1 reads SGHVS; CDR2 reads FQNEAQ. The length of the CDR3 is 16 residues. CDR3 loop: CASSAATSGGYNEQFF. DNA for the CDR3: TGTGCCAGCAGCGCAGCTACTAGCGGGGGGTACAATGAGCAGTTCTTC.

The J gene is TRBJ1-4, the V gene TRBV19; TRBD1 matches at 9 bases. The V gene end was trimmed by 3 bases and the J gene end by 1 base; junction bases not matched to a gene: 9. Germline assignment: CDR1 LNHDA and CDR2 SQIVND (reference sequence). CDR3 length: 18 amino acids. CDR3: CASSIGTGRRGTNEKLFF. The CDR3 bases are TGTGCCAGTAGTATTGGGACAGGGCGCAGGGGAACTAATGAAAAACTGTTTTTT.

The J gene is TRBJ2-1, the V gene TRBV6-2 or TRBV6-3; TRBD2 matches 15 bases. Germline trimming cut 5 bases from V and 9 bases from J; bases unmatched to any gene: 8. This CDR3 spans 16 amino acids. Germline-derived CDR1 and CDR2 are MNHEY and SVGEGT. The CDR3 nucleotides read TGTGCCAGCAGTGCCGGACTAGCGGGAGGGTTGGGTGAGCAGTTCTTC. Encoded protein: CASSAGLAGGLGEQFF.

The V gene is TRBV7-2, the J gene TRBJ2-5, with TRBD2 as a possible D gene (6 bases). Trimming took 1 base from V and 5 from J, leaving 11 bases between them. The CDR3 has 14 amino acids. CDR1 SGHTA and CDR2 FQGNSA come from the germline V gene. Here the CDR3 DNA reads TGTGCCAGCAGCTTAGTCTCTAGCGATGAGACCCAGTACTTC. Encoded protein: CASSLVSSDETQYF.

The V gene is TRBV7-2, the J gene TRBJ2-5; D is perhaps TRBD1 (6 bases). Germline V gene data show CDR1 as SGHTA and CDR2 as FQGNSA. V lost 3 bases and J 3 bases, leaving 17 bases between the germline ends. The CDR3 contains 16 residues. In DNA, the CDR3 is TGTGCCAGCAGCTTGGACGACAGGCCTTGGGAAGAGACCCAGTACTTC. Protein product: CASSLDDRPWEETQYF.

The rearrangement joins TRBV5-1 to TRBJ2-2, with D unclear. Germline assignment: CDR1 SGHRS and CDR2 YFSETQ. The CDR3 loop spans 13 amino acids. Trimming left V 3 bases short and J 0 bases short, with 3 bases between. The CDR3 nucleotides are TGCGCCAGCAGCTCAACGAACACCGGGGAGCTGTTTTTT. Encoded protein: CASSSTNTGELFF.

V and J are TRBV12-3 or TRBV12-4 and TRBJ1-4; D uncertain. The V end was cut by 3 bases, the J end by 8 bases, with 10 bases between. The CDR3 consists of 13 residues. The CDR3 DNA reads as TGTGCCAGCAGTTTTTCCATCAGGGAAAAACTGTTTTTT. This gives the protein CASSFSIREKLFF.

The rearrangement joins TRBV18 to TRBJ1-1, with 7 bases that match TRBD1. Germline V gene data show CDR1 as KGHSH and CDR2 as LQKENI. J was trimmed by 0 bases and V by 6 bases; bases with no gene match: 10. The CDR3 has 16 amino acids. The CDR3 loop is CASSYDRDIMNTEAFF. Here the CDR3 DNA reads TGTGCCAGCTCCTACGACAGGGACATCATGAACACTGAAGCTTTCTTT.

The chain uses TRBV7-2 and TRBJ2-5, with TRBD2 identical over 16 bases. V gave up 5 bases and J gave up 5 bases; unmatched junction bases: 5. This CDR3 spans 16 amino acids. CDR1 is SGHTA and CDR2 is FQGNSA in the germline V gene. This CDR3 reads CASSTGLAGGRETQYF. CDR3 sequence (DNA): TGTGCCAGCAGCACGGGACTAGCGGGGGGGCGTGAGACCCAGTACTTC.

The rearrangement uses TRBV11-3 and TRBJ2-1; tentatively, D is TRBD2 (7 bases). The germline V gene encodes CDR1 SGHNT and CDR2 YENEEA. The CDR3 runs 15 residues. The V gene lost 5 bases and the J gene lost 8 bases, with 19 bases spanning the gap. CDR3 in amino acids: CASSRGWGGGYEQFF. The CDR3 DNA follows: TGTGCCAGCAGCCGTGGGTGGGGGGGCGGCTATGAGCAGTTCTTC.

The chain uses TRBV2 and TRBJ1-5, with 7 bases lining up with TRBD1. CDR3 size: 14 residues. The V segment lost 4 bases and the J segment 5 bases; nucleotides outside the gene matches: 5. Germline CDR1 reads SNHLY; CDR2 reads FYNNEI. The CDR3 nucleotides are TGTGCCAGCAGTGGGGTCAGGGGGTATCAGCCCCAGCATTTT. Translation: CASSGVRGYQPQHF.

The chain is built from TRBV5-6 and TRBJ2-1; D might be TRBD1 (6 bases). Germline V gives CDR1 SGHDT, CDR2 YYEEEE. This CDR3 spans 11 amino acids. V lost 2 bases to trimming and J lost 14 bases, with 11 bases between them. This CDR3 reads CASSFVAGEFF. CDR3 bases: TGTGCCAGCAGCTTCGTCGCAGGGGAGTTCTTC.

This chain connects TRBV18 to TRBJ1-6, with TRBD1 matching over 9 bases. V dropped 2 bases and J dropped 6; count of bases not matched to a gene: 2. Germline CDR1 and CDR2: KGHSH and LQKENI. CDR3 length: 15 amino acids. The CDR3 region is CASSPRGQGNSPLHF. In DNA form, the CDR3 reads TGTGCCAGCTCACCAAGGGGACAGGGTAATTCACCCCTCCACTTT.

The chain joins TRBV19 to TRBJ2-1; 14 bases line up with TRBD2. CDR3 size: 19 residues. Germline V gene sequence: CDR1 LNHDA, CDR2 SQIVND (reference sequence). The junction had 17 bases not matched to a gene; V was cut back by 4 bases and J by 9 bases. CDR3 protein: CASSRGGTSGRPLYPEQFF. The CDR3 bases are TGTGCCAGTAGTAGGGGAGGGACTAGCGGGAGACCGTTGTATCCTGAGCAGTTCTTC.

The chain combines TRBV19 with TRBJ2-3; weak D call: TRBD2 (5 bases). Germline CDR1 reads LNHDA; CDR2 reads SQIVND (reference sequence). The CDR3 totals 16 residues. V was clipped by 5 bases and J by 6 bases, with 21 bases between them. The CDR3 loop reads CASSPLSSTSGDTQYF. In DNA, the CDR3 is TGTGCCAGTAGTCCCCTTTCTAGCACCTCCGGGGATACGCAGTATTTT.

In its sample, this clone is medium-sized. V usage is TRBV18 and J usage is TRBJ2-5; 7 bases are a match to TRBD2. The CDR3 sequence is 15 residues long. Trimming at V came to 1 base and at J to 4 bases, leaving 6 bases not matched to a gene. CDR1 and CDR2 from the germline V gene are KGHSH and LQKENI. CDR3 sequence: CASSPQREIGETQYF. As DNA, the CDR3 is TGTGCCAGCTCACCACAGCGGGAAATCGGAGAGACCCAGTACTTC.

V and J are TRBV2 and TRBJ1-2, with a possible D match to TRBD1 (5 bases). V was pared by 7 bases and J by 0 bases, with 12 bases between. The CDR3 loop spans 14 amino acids. CDR1 is SNHLY, CDR2 FYNNEI, per germline. CDR3 residues: CASTSGLANYGYTF. The CDR3 nucleotides are TGTGCCAGCACCTCAGGGTTAGCTAACTATGGCTACACCTTC. The complete variable domain, with remaining parts taken from reference TRBV2 and TRBJ1-2, reads EPEVTQTPSHQVTQMGQEVILRCVPISNHLYFYWYRQILGQKVEFLVSFYNNEISEKSEIFDDQFSVERPDGSNFTLKIRSTKLEDSAMYFCASTSGLANYGYTFGSGTRLTVV.

CDR3 bases: TGCGCCAGCGGCTACAGTGCCTCCTCCTACAATGAGCAGTTCTTC. Encoded protein: CASGYSASSYNEQFF. The rearrangement uses TRBV5-1 and TRBJ2-1, with D unresolved. This CDR3 region has 15 residues. Trimming took 7 bases from V and 0 from J, leaving 14 bases between them. From germline, CDR1 is SGHRS and CDR2 YFSETQ. The full variable domain, with the rest looked up from reference TRBV5-1 and TRBJ2-1, is KAGVTQTPRYLIKTRGQQVTLSCSPISGHRSVSWYQQTPGQGLQFLFEYFSETQRNKGNFPGRFSGRQFSNSRSEMNVSTLELGDSALYLCASGYSASSYNEQFFGPGTRLTVL.

V and J are TRBV11-2 and TRBJ2-7; 8 bases fit TRBD1. Germline-derived CDR1 and CDR2 are SGHAT and FQNNGV. With 3 bases clipped from V and 3 bases from J, the junction kept 1 base outside the gene matches. The CDR3 consists of 13 residues. The CDR3 protein is CASSLTGDYEQYF. The CDR3 DNA reads as TGTGCCAGCAGCTTGACAGGGGACTACGAGCAGTACTTC.

This sequence joins TRBV5-1 and TRBJ2-5, with D perhaps matching TRBD2 (6 bases). Trimming removed 5 bases from V and 0 bases from J, with 8 bases in between. CDR1 SGHRS and CDR2 YFSETQ come from the germline V gene. The CDR3 runs 13 residues. The CDR3 coding sequence is TGCGCCAGCAGGGGCGGGGACCAAGAGACCCAGTACTTC. It specifies CASRGGDQETQYF. Combining the CDR3 with reference TRBV5-1 and TRBJ2-5 gives the whole variable domain KAGVTQTPRYLIKTRGQQVTLSCSPISGHRSVSWYQQTPGQGLQFLFEYFSETQRNKGNFPGRFSGRQFSNSRSEMNVSTLELGDSALYLCASRGGDQETQYFGPGTRLLVL.